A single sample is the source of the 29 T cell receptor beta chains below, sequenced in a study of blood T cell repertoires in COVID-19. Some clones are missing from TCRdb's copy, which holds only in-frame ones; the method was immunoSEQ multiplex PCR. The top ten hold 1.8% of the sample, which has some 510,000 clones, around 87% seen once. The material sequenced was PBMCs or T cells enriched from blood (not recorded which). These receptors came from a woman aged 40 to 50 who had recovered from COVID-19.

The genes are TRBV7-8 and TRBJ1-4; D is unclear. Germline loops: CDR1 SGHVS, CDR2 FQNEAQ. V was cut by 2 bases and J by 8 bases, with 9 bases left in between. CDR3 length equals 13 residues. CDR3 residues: CASSLTHGEKLFF. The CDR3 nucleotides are TGTGCCAGCAGCTTAACCCACGGGGAAAAACTGTTTTTT.

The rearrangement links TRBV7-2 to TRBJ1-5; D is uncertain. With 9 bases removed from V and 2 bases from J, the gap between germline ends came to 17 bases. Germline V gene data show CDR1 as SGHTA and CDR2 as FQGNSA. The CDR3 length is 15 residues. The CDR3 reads CASKLGNRGNQPQHF. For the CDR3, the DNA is TGTGCCAGTAAACTAGGGAACCGTGGCAATCAGCCCCAGCATTTT.

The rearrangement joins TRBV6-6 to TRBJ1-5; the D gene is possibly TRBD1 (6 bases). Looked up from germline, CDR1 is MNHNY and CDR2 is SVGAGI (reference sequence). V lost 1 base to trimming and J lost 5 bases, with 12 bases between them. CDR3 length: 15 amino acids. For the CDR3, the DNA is TGTGCCAGCAGTTACTTGGGCAGGGGAGATCAGCCCCAGCATTTT. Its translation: CASSYLGRGDQPQHF.

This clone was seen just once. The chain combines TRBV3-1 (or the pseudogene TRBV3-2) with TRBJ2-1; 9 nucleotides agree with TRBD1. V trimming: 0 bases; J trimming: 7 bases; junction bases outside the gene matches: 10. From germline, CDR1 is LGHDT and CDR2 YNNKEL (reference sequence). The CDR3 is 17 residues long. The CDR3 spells CASSQDFPRQGVNEQFF. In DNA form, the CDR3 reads TGTGCCAGCAGCCAAGACTTCCCCCGACAGGGGGTGAATGAGCAGTTCTTC.

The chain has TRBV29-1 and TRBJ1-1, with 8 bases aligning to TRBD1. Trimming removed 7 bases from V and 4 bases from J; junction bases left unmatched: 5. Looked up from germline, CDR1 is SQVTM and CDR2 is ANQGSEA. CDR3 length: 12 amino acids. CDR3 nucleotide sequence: TGCAGCGCCGAACAGGGGGGCACTGAAGCTTTCTTT. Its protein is CSAEQGGTEAFF.

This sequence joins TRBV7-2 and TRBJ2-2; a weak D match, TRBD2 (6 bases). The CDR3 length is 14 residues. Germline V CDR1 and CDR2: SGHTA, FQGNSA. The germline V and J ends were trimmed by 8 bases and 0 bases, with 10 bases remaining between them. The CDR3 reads CASGGRTNTGELFF. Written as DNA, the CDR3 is TGTGCCAGCGGGGGGAGGACGAACACCGGGGAGCTGTTTTTT.

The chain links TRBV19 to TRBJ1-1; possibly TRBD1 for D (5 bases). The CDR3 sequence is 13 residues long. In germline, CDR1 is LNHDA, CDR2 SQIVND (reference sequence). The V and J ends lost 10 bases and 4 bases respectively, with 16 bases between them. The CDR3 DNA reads TGTGCCACCACCGTCGGACATGGCACTGAAGCTTTCTTT. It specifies CATTVGHGTEAFF.

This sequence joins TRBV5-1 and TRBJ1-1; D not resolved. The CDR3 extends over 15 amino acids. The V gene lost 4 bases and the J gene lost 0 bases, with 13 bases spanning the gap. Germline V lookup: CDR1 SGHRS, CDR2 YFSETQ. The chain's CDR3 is CASSTRREMNTEAFF. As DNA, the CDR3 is TGCGCCAGCAGCACGCGACGGGAGATGAACACTGAAGCTTTCTTT.

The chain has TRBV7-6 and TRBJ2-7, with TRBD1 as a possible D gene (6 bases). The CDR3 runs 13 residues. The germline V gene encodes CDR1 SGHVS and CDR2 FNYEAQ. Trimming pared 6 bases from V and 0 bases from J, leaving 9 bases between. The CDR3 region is CASSRGFSYEQYF. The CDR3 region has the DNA TGTGCCAGCAGTAGGGGGTTCTCCTACGAGCAGTACTTC.

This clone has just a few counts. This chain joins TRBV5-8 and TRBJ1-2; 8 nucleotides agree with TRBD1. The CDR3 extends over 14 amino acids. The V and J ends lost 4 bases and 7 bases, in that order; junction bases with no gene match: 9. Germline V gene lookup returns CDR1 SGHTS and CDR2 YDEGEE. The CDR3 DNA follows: TGTGCCAGCAGCCCCAGGACAGGGTTAAGTGGCTACACCTTC. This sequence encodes CASSPRTGLSGYTF.

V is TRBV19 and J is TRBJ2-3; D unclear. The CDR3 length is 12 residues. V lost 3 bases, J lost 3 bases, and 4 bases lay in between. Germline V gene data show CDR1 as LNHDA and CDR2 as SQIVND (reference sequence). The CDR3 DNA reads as TGTGCCAGTAGTATCAGAACAGATACGCAGTATTTT. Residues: CASSIRTDTQYF.

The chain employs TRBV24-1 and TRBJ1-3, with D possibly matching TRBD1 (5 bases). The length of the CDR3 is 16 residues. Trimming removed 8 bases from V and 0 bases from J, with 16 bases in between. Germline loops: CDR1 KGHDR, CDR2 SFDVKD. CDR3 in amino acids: CATKRRDGSSGNTIYF. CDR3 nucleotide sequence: TGTGCCACCAAGAGGCGGGACGGAAGCTCTGGAAACACCATATATTTT.

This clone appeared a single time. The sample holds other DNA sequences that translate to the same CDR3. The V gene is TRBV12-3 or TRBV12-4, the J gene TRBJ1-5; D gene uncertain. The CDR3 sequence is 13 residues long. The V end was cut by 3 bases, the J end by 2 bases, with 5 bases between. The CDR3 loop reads CASSLAGNQPQHF. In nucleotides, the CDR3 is TGTGCCAGCAGTTTGGCTGGCAATCAGCCCCAGCATTTT.

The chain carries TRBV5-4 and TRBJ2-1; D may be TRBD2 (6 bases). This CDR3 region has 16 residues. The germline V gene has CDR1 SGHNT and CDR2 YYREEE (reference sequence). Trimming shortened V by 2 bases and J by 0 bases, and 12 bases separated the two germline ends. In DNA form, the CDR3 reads TGTGCCAGCAGCTTAGGGACTTCCGGCTCCTACAATGAGCAGTTCTTC. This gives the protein CASSLGTSGSYNEQFF.

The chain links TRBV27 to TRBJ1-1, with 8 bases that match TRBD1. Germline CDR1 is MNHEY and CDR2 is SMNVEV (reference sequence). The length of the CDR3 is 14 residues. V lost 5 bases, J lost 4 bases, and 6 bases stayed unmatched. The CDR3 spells CASSLGQGSTEAFF. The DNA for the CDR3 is TGTGCCAGCAGTCTAGGACAGGGTTCCACTGAAGCTTTCTTT.

CDR3 loop: CASSRSRNTGELFF. CDR3 nucleotides: TGTGCCAGTAGCAGATCCAGGAACACCGGGGAGCTGTTTTTT. The V and J genes are TRBV19 and TRBJ2-2; D unresolved. Trimming took off 6 bases at V and 1 base at J, with 9 bases between the two ends. The CDR3 has 14 amino acids. CDR1 LNHDA and CDR2 SQIVND come from the germline V gene (reference sequence).

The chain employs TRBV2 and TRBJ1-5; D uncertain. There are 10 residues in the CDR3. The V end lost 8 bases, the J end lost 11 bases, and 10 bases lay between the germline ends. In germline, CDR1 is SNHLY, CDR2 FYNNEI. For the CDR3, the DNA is TGTGCCAGCGGCCGATATACCCAGCATTTT. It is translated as CASGRYTQHF.

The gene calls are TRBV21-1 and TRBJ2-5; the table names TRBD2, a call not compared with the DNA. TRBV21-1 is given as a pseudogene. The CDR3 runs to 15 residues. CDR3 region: CASSNGLAVQETQYF. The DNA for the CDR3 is TGTGCCAGCAGCAACGGACTAGCGGTTCAAGAGACCCAGTACTTC.

CDR3 residues: CASSFQALNTIYF. Written as DNA, the CDR3 is TGTGCCAGCAGCTTTCAGGCCCTGAACACCATATATTTT. This chain joins TRBV7-8 and TRBJ1-3; D unresolved. Germline V lookup: CDR1 SGHVS, CDR2 FQNEAQ. The CDR3 consists of 13 residues. Trimming took off 3 bases at V and 7 bases at J, with 10 bases between the two ends.

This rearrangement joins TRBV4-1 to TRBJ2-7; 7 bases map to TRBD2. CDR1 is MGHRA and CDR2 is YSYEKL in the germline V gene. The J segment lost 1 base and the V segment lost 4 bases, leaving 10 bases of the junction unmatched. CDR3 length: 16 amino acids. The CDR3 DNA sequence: TGCGCCAGCAGCCCCCGGCGTGGGGGAGGGTCCTACGAGCAGTACTTC. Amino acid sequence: CASSPRRGGGSYEQYF.

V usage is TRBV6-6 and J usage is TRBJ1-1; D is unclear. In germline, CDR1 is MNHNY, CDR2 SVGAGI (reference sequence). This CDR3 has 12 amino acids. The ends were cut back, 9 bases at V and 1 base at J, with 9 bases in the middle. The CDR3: CARSRRNTEAFF. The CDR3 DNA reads TGTGCCAGAAGCCGCCGGAACACTGAAGCTTTCTTT.

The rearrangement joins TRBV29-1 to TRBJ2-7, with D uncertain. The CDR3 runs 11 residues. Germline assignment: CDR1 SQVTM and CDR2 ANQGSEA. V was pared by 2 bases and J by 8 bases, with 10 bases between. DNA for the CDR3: TGCAGCGTTGAATGGAGCGCCCAGCAGTACTTC. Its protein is CSVEWSAQQYF.

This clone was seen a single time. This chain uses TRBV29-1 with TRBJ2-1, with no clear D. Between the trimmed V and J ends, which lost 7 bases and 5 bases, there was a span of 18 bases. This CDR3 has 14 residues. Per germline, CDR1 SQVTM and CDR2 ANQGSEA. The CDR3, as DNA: TGCAGCGCCGAGATGGTCCAGGCCCACAATGAGCAGTTCTTC. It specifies CSAEMVQAHNEQFF.

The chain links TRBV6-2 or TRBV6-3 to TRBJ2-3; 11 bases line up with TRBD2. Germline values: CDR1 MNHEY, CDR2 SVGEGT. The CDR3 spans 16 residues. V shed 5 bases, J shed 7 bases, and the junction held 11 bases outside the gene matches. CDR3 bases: TGTGCCAGCAGTGCCCGCCTAGCGGGAGGACAGTATACGCAGTATTTT. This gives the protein CASSARLAGGQYTQYF.

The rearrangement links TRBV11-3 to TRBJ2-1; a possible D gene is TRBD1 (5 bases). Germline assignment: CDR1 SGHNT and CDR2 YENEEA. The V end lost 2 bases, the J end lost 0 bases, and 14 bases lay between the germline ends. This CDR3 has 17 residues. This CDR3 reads CASSLRQGLSSYNEQFF. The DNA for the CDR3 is TGTGCCAGCAGCTTACGCCAGGGATTGAGCTCCTACAATGAGCAGTTCTTC.

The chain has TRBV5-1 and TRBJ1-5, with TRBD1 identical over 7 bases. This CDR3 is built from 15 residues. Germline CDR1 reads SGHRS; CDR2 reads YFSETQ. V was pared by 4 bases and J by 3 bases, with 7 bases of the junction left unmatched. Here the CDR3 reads CASSPGQALNQPQHF. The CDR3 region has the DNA TGCGCCAGCAGCCCCGGACAGGCCCTCAATCAGCCCCAGCATTTT.

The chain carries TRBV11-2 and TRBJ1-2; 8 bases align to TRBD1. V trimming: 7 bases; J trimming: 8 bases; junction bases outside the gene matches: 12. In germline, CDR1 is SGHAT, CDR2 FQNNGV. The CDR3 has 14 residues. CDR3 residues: CASTGERTGRGYTF. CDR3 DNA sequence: TGTGCCAGCACCGGCGAAAGGACAGGGCGAGGCTACACCTTC.

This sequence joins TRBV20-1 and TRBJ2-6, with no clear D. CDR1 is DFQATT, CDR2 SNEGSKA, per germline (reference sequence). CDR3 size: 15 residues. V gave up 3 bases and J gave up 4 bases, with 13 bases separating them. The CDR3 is CSASQPAAGANVLTF. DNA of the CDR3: TGCAGTGCTAGTCAGCCTGCGGCGGGGGCCAACGTCCTGACTTTC.

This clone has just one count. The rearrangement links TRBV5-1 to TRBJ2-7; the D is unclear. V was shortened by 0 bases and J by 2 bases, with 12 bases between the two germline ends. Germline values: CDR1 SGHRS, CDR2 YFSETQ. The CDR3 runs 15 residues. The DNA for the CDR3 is TGCGCCAGCAGCTTGGACGGCCCGCGGCCCTACGAGCAGTACTTC. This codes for CASSLDGPRPYEQYF.